These 16 T cell receptor beta chains were all obtained from the same sample, sequenced in a study of Ad26.COV2.S vaccination and SARS-CoV-2 variants. This sample's treatment: 15 to 20 received Ad26.COV2.S at low or high dose, single or two shots; about 5 received placebo; per-sample allocation not given. Sampling was done on day 63 after the first vaccine or placebo injection. Profiled with immunoSEQ multiplex PCR; TCRdb holds only in-frame clones, not every one. The table shows about 420,000 clones, with roughly 90% occurring only once. Here the sequenced sample was peripheral blood, taken in a trial of Ad26.COV2.S vaccine versus placebo. Source of these receptors: a person between 18 and 65 years old who received the Ad26.COV2.S COVID-19 vaccine or a placebo.

The J gene is TRBJ2-1, the V gene TRBV9, with D perhaps TRBD2 (7 bases). This CDR3 is built from 15 residues. The ends were cut back, 0 bases at V and 6 bases at J, with 13 bases in the middle. Germline CDR1 is SGDLS and CDR2 is YYNGEE. This CDR3 is CASSVGAGEGNEQFF. Written as DNA, the CDR3 is TGTGCCAGCAGCGTAGGAGCAGGGGAGGGCAATGAGCAGTTCTTC.

Concerning this clone itself: The sample has other DNA sequences that encode this CDR3 too. J is TRBJ2-7 and V is TRBV18, with a weak D call TRBD2 (5 bases). V gave up 3 bases and J gave up 7 bases, with 7 bases separating them. This CDR3 contains 11 residues. The V gene's germline CDR1 is KGHSH and CDR2 LQKENI. CDR3 loop: CASSPGGEQYF. CDR3 nucleotide sequence: TGTGCCAGCTCACCCGGAGGTGAGCAGTACTTC. The complete variable domain, with remaining parts taken from reference TRBV18 and TRBJ2-7, reads NAGVMQNPRHLVRRRGQEARLRCSPMKGHSHVYWYRQLPEEGLKFMVYLQKENIIDESGMPKERFSAEFPKEGPSILRIQQVVRGDSAAYFCASSPGGEQYFGPGTRLTVT.

The sample holds many counts of this clone. The rearrangement links TRBV2 to TRBJ1-1; TRBD1 aligns across 7 bases. With V trimmed by 7 bases and J by 11 bases, 10 bases remained unmatched. The CDR3 is 12 residues long. Germline V gene data show CDR1 as SNHLY and CDR2 as FYNNEI. This CDR3 is CASKSTGPYAFF. For the CDR3, the DNA is TGTGCCAGCAAATCGACAGGGCCTTATGCTTTCTTT.

J is TRBJ2-3 and V is TRBV6-2 or TRBV6-3; D perhaps matches TRBD2 (5 bases). Germline CDR1 is MNHEY and CDR2 is SVGEGT. Trimming took off 3 bases at V and 2 bases at J, with 12 bases between the two ends. This CDR3 contains 15 residues. CDR3 region: CASSYIGEFTDTQYF. CDR3 nucleotide sequence: TGTGCCAGCAGTTATATCGGGGAGTTCACAGATACGCAGTATTTT.

For this clone: At one end, the junction sequence differs from germline, possibly due to a read error. The chain uses TRBV7-7 and TRBJ1-4, with 8 bases identical to TRBD1. From germline, CDR1 is SSHAT and CDR2 FNYEAQ (reference sequence). There are 15 residues in the CDR3. The CDR3 nucleotides are TGTGCTAGCAGCCCCAGACAGGGGAGGAGTGAAAAACTGTTTTTT. Amino acids: CASSPRQGRSEKLFF. Looking up the rest from reference TRBV7-7 and TRBJ1-4 gives the full variable domain: GAGVSQSPRYKVTKRGQDVTLRCDPISSHATLYWYQQALGQGPEFLTYFNYEAQPDKSGLPSDRFSAERPEGSISTLTIQRTEQRDSAMYRCASSPRQGRSEKLFFGSGTQLSVL.

V and J are TRBV14 and TRBJ2-5, with D possibly being TRBD2 (6 bases). Looked up from germline, CDR1 is SGHDN and CDR2 is FVKESK. The CDR3 spans 15 residues. V gave up 4 bases and J gave up 2 bases, with 14 bases separating them. In DNA, the CDR3 is TGTGCCAGCAGCCTAAGATTGGGGGGACAAGAGACCCAGTACTTC. Translation: CASSLRLGGQETQYF. Using reference TRBV14 and TRBJ2-5 for the parts outside the CDR3, the full variable domain is EAGVTQFPSHSVIEKGQTVTLRCDPISGHDNLYWYRRVMGKEIKFLLHFVKESKQDESGMPNNRFLAERTGGTYSTLKVQPAELEDSGVYFCASSLRLGGQETQYFGPGTRLLVL.

The chain carries TRBV7-9 and TRBJ2-7; tentative D call: TRBD2 (5 bases). Germline V CDR1 and CDR2: SEHNR, FQNEAQ (reference sequence). V was trimmed by 1 base and J by 5 bases, leaving 12 bases between them. CDR3 length: 14 amino acids. For the CDR3, the DNA is TGTGCCAGCAGCTTAGAAGGACTGTTGGACGAGCAGTACTTC. Its translation: CASSLEGLLDEQYF.

Of note for this clone: Just one base apart from a much larger clone, this may be a read error. The sample contains more than one DNA sequence encoding this CDR3. CDR3 protein: CASSLNRNTEAFF. The CDR3 nucleotides read TGTGCCAGCAGCCTAAACAGGAACACTGAAGCTTTCTTT. This chain connects TRBV7-9 to TRBJ1-1; no definite D call. Trimming took off 5 bases at V and 1 base at J, with 8 bases between the two ends. CDR3 length: 13 amino acids. Germline CDR1 reads SEHNR; CDR2 reads FQNEAQ (reference sequence).

The chain couples TRBV4-1 to TRBJ2-3, with 8 bases matching TRBD1. This CDR3 is 17 amino acids long. J gave up 2 bases and V 4 bases, and 11 bases lay outside the gene matches. Germline V gene data show CDR1 as MGHRA and CDR2 as YSYEKL. Here the CDR3 reads CASSLSGNRGNTDTQYF. As DNA, the CDR3 is TGCGCCAGCAGCCTGAGTGGGAACAGGGGGAACACAGATACGCAGTATTTT.

This chain connects TRBV6-5 to TRBJ2-1; no reliable D call. V was shortened by 6 bases and J by 7 bases, with 10 bases between the two germline ends. This CDR3 spans 12 amino acids. Germline CDR1 and CDR2: MNHEY and SVGAGI. For the CDR3, the DNA is TGTGCCAGCAGCCGGACGGAAAATGAGCAGTTCTTC. Residues: CASSRTENEQFF.

There are a few counts of this clone. The CDR3 DNA reads TGTGCCAGCAGCCTCCCGGGGGGGCAAGAGACCCAGTACTTC. The encoded protein is CASSLPGGQETQYF. The chain links TRBV6-6 to TRBJ2-5; 8 positions match TRBD2. The CDR3 is 14 residues long. Losses at the gene ends were 6 bases for V and 2 bases for J; bases not matched to a gene: 5. CDR1 is MNHNY and CDR2 is SVGAGI in the germline V gene (reference sequence).

The chain uses TRBV9 and TRBJ2-7, with no clear D. The V gene lost 8 bases and the J gene lost 0 bases, with 15 bases spanning the gap. This CDR3 is 14 amino acids long. Germline V gene data show CDR1 as SGDLS and CDR2 as YYNGEE. CDR3 sequence reads: CASANTDSSYEQYF. CDR3 coding DNA: TGTGCCAGTGCAAACACGGATAGCTCCTACGAGCAGTACTTC. Looking up the rest from reference TRBV9 and TRBJ2-7 gives the full variable domain: DSGVTQTPKHLITATGQRVTLRCSPRSGDLSVYWYQQSLDQGLQFLIQYYNGEERAKGNILERFSAQQFPDLHSELNLSSLELGDSALYFCASANTDSSYEQYFGPGTRLTVT.

The chain is built from TRBV27 and TRBJ2-1; 9 bases are shared with TRBD2. V lost 2 bases to trimming and J lost 4 bases; unmatched junction nucleotides: 3. Germline V gene lookup returns CDR1 MNHEY and CDR2 SMNVEV (reference sequence). CDR3 length: 15 residues. CDR3 nucleotides: TGTGCCAGCAGTTTACGACTAGCGGAGTACAATGAGCAGTTCTTC. This encodes CASSLRLAEYNEQFF.

This clone showed up just a few times. This chain links TRBV24-1 with TRBJ2-1, with D tentatively TRBD2 (6 bases). CDR3 length: 15 residues. Trimming removed 4 bases from V and 4 bases from J, with 13 bases in between. Germline CDR1 reads KGHDR; CDR2 reads SFDVKD. The CDR3 reads CATSEGGGWYNEQFF. The CDR3 DNA follows: TGTGCCACCAGTGAAGGTGGAGGGTGGTACAATGAGCAGTTCTTC.

CDR3 protein: CASSLAEGADWEQYF. In DNA, the CDR3 is TGTGCCAGCAGCTTAGCAGAGGGGGCAGATTGGGAGCAGTACTTC. The chain joins TRBV7-9 to TRBJ2-7, with 7 nucleotides matching TRBD1. Germline lookup yields CDR1 SEHNR and CDR2 FQNEAQ (reference sequence). V shed 0 bases and J 7 bases; nucleotides not matched to a gene: 9. This CDR3 spans 15 amino acids.

The chain has TRBV28 and TRBJ2-7; D may be TRBD1 (6 bases). With 6 bases removed from V and 1 base from J, the gap between germline ends came to 16 bases. CDR3 size: 15 residues. Looked up from germline, CDR1 is MDHEN and CDR2 is SYDVKM. CDR3 residues: CASSQPGTPSYEQYF. As DNA, the CDR3 is TGTGCCAGCAGCCAACCCGGGACACCGTCCTACGAGCAGTACTTC.